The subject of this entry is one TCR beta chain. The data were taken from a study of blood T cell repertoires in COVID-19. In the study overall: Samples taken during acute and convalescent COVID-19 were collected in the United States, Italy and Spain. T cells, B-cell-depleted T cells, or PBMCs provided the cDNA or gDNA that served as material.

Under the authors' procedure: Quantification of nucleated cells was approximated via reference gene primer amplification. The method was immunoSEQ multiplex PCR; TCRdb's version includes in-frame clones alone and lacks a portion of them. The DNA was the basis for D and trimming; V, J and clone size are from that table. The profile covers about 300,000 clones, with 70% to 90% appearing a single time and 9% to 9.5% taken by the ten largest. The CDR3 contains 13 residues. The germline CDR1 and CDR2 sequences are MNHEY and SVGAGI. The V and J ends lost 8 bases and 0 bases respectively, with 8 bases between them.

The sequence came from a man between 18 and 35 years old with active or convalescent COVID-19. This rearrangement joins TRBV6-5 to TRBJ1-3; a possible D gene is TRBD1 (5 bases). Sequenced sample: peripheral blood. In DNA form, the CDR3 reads TGTGCCAGCGTCGGACACTCTGGAAACACCATATATTTT. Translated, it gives CASVGHSGNTIYF.